These 29 T cell receptor beta chains were sequenced from one sample in a study of OX40 agonist ivuxolimab in advanced cancers. Sequenced by immunoSEQ multiplex PCR; TCRdb stores in-frame clones only, minus some. The table shows more than 80,000 clones, with around 86% occurring only once. This material consisted of CD4+ or CD8+ T cells sorted from blood, taken in a trial of the OX40 agonist ivuxolimab. All receptors come from an adult with an advanced solid tumor such as melanoma, head and neck, liver or kidney cancer.

A word on this clone: At one end the junction does not follow the germline gene, possibly because of a read error. This chain uses TRBV2 with TRBJ2-5, with D perhaps being TRBD1 or TRBD2 (5 bases each). This CDR3 contains 13 residues. The germline V gene encodes CDR1 SNHLY and CDR2 FYNNEI. CDR3 in DNA: TGTGCCAGCAGTGGGGGGAACCAGGAGACCCAGTACTTC. This sequence encodes CASSGGNQETQYF.

This chain connects TRBV5-1 to TRBJ1-2, with 9 bases lining up with TRBD1. Germline loops: CDR1 SGHRS, CDR2 YFSETQ. This CDR3 comprises 14 residues. V dropped 2 bases and J dropped 3; count of bases not matched to a gene: 2. The CDR3, as DNA: TGCGCCAGCAGCTTACAGGGGGCGGACTATGGCTACACCTTC. It codes for CASSLQGADYGYTF.

The chain combines TRBV9 with TRBJ1-2; D is unresolved. Germline CDR1 and CDR2: SGDLS and YYNGEE. This CDR3 has 13 amino acids. V was pared by 0 bases and J by 2 bases, with 5 bases between. The CDR3 coding sequence is TGTGCCAGCAGCGTAGACCGAAACTATGGCTACACCTTC. It translates to CASSVDRNYGYTF.

The rearrangement links TRBV9 to TRBJ2-7; 7 bases fit TRBD2. CDR3 size: 14 residues. Germline-derived CDR1 and CDR2 are SGDLS and YYNGEE. J was trimmed by 2 bases and V by 3 bases; bases with no gene match: 5. The CDR3 reads CASSATSQTYEQYF. CDR3 DNA: TGTGCCAGCAGCGCGACTAGCCAGACCTACGAGCAGTACTTC.

The J gene is TRBJ2-5, the V gene TRBV7-9; tentatively, D is TRBD2 (5 bases). V was cut by 11 bases and J by 3 bases, with 10 bases left in between. Germline V CDR1 and CDR2: SEHNR, FQNEAQ (reference sequence). This CDR3 has 11 residues. DNA for the CDR3: TGTGCCGGGCAGCGGAAAGAGACCCAGTACTTC. Amino acid sequence: CAGQRKETQYF. Supplemented by reference TRBV7-9 and TRBJ2-5, the full variable domain reads DTGVSQNPRHKITKRGQNVTFRCDPISEHNRLYWYRQTLGQGPEFLTYFQNEAQLEKSRLLSDRFSAERPKGSFSTLEIQRTEQGDSAMYLCAGQRKETQYFGPGTRLLVL.

There are a few counts of this clone. V and J are TRBV2 and TRBJ1-5; D gene uncertain. The germline CDR1 and CDR2 sequences are SNHLY and FYNNEI. Between the trimmed V and J ends, which lost 4 bases and 4 bases, there was a span of 11 bases. The CDR3 runs to 14 residues. The CDR3 DNA follows: TGTGCCAGCAGTGTCGGGCAGAGTAATCAGCCCCAGCATTTT. Amino acid sequence: CASSVGQSNQPQHF.

The chain joins TRBV4-1 to TRBJ2-2; 8 bases align to TRBD2. The V segment lost 0 bases and the J segment 9 bases; nucleotides outside the gene matches: 9. The length of the CDR3 is 16 residues. The germline gives CDR1 MGHRA, CDR2 YSYEKL. This chain's CDR3 is CASSQDTGRVERELFF. The DNA of the CDR3 is TGCGCCAGCAGCCAAGATACCGGGAGGGTAGAGAGGGAGCTGTTTTTT.

This clone was seen just once. The V call is TRBV1, the J call TRBJ1-3; the D call of TRBD1 is as the table states it, not checked on the DNA. TRBV1 is a recognized pseudogene. CDR3 length: 19 residues. CDR3 DNA: TGCACCAGCAGCCAACTCACCCCGGGACAGGGATTATATGGAAACACCATATATTTT. This translates into CTSSQLTPGQGLYGNTIYF.

V gene TRBV6-6 combines with J gene TRBJ1-5; D is possibly TRBD1 (6 bases). This CDR3 is 12 amino acids long. Germline assignment: CDR1 MNHNY and CDR2 SVGAGI (reference sequence). V lost 6 bases to trimming and J lost 5 bases, with 8 bases between them. CDR3 DNA sequence: TGTGCCAGCAGAAAGGGGGATCAGCCCCAGCATTTT. Its protein product is CASRKGDQPQHF.

This clone was recorded a few times. CDR3 residues: CASEGDSGNTIYF. The CDR3 DNA follows: TGTGCCAGCGAAGGGGACTCTGGAAACACCATATATTTT. The rearrangement links TRBV28 to TRBJ1-3, with D maybe TRBD1 (5 bases). Germline V gene sequence: CDR1 MDHEN, CDR2 SYDVKM. With 8 bases removed from V and 0 bases from J, the gap between germline ends came to 8 bases. The CDR3 covers 13 residues.

The chain recombines TRBV28 with TRBJ1-5; D is ambiguous. The CDR3 sequence is 13 residues long. Trimming stripped 3 bases from V and 0 bases from J, with 3 bases between. From germline, CDR1 is MDHEN and CDR2 SYDVKM. For the CDR3, the DNA is TGTGCCAGCAGTTTGAATAGCAATCAGCCCCAGCATTTT. It yields the protein CASSLNSNQPQHF.

The chain carries TRBV5-4 and TRBJ2-2; D is perhaps TRBD2 (5 bases). The length of the CDR3 is 15 residues. Germline V gives CDR1 SGHNT, CDR2 YYREEE (reference sequence). V shed 1 base and J shed 1 base, with 8 bases lying between them. CDR3 nucleotide sequence: TGTGCCAGCAGCTTGTTGGCGGGGAACACCGGGGAGCTGTTTTTT. Amino acid sequence: CASSLLAGNTGELFF.

This chain connects TRBV4-1 to TRBJ2-3, with D possibly TRBD2 on 6 matching bases. This CDR3 comprises 14 residues. CDR1 is MGHRA and CDR2 is YSYEKL in the germline V gene. V shed 1 base and J shed 3 bases, with 8 bases lying between them. The CDR3 sequence is CASSQVGRTDTQYF. As DNA, the CDR3 is TGCGCCAGCAGCCAAGTTGGGAGGACAGATACGCAGTATTTT.

The V gene is TRBV19, the J gene TRBJ2-7; 8 nucleotides align to TRBD1. This CDR3 has 16 amino acids. With V trimmed by 3 bases and J by 5 bases, 12 bases remained unmatched. Germline assignment: CDR1 LNHDA and CDR2 SQIVND (reference sequence). CDR3 protein: CASSILTGDFGHEQYF. The CDR3 DNA is TGTGCCAGTAGTATCCTGACAGGGGATTTTGGTCACGAGCAGTACTTC.

The chain employs TRBV28 and TRBJ2-1, with 12 positions matching TRBD2. The CDR3 runs 14 residues. After removal of 5 bases from V and 7 bases from J, the junction contained 3 bases not matched to a gene. The germline CDR1 and CDR2 sequences are MDHEN and SYDVKM. The CDR3 region is CASSLAGGLNEQFF. In DNA, the CDR3 is TGTGCCAGCAGTCTAGCGGGAGGGCTGAATGAGCAGTTCTTC.

The chain links TRBV5-6 to TRBJ1-2; 11 bases are shared with TRBD1. Germline V gene sequence: CDR1 SGHDT, CDR2 YYEEEE. This CDR3 has 16 residues. Trimming removed 5 bases from V and 8 bases from J; junction bases left unmatched: 14. The CDR3 is CASREGQGEIQRGYTF. In DNA form, the CDR3 reads TGTGCCAGCAGGGAGGGACAGGGGGAAATCCAGAGGGGCTACACCTTC.

The V and J genes are TRBV7-8 and TRBJ1-1; the D is unclear. Germline V gene data show CDR1 as SGHVS and CDR2 as FQNEAQ. Between the trimmed V and J ends, which lost 4 bases and 1 base, there was a span of 13 bases. The CDR3 has 15 residues. CDR3 region: CASSSNSGGNTEAFF. For the CDR3, the DNA is TGTGCCAGCAGCTCCAACAGTGGTGGGAACACTGAAGCTTTCTTT.

This clone was recorded only once. The chain combines TRBV10-2 with TRBJ2-7, with unresolved D. CDR3 length equals 15 residues. V shed 4 bases and J shed 0 bases, with 13 bases lying between them. Germline CDR1 is WSHSY and CDR2 is SAAADI. CDR3 nucleotides: TGCGCCAGCAGTGTCGTAGCAGCGAGCTCCTACGAGCAGTACTTC. It yields the protein CASSVVAASSYEQYF.

The chain uses TRBV2 and TRBJ2-2; TRBD2 might be the D (6 bases). Germline V CDR1 and CDR2: SNHLY, FYNNEI. The CDR3 is 14 amino acids. V shed 7 bases and J shed 4 bases, with 13 bases lying between them. CDR3: CASMVGGLTGELFF. The CDR3 coding sequence is TGTGCCAGCATGGTGGGAGGCCTCACCGGGGAGCTGTTTTTT.

This chain connects TRBV18 to TRBJ1-5, with D possibly TRBD1 on 5 matching bases. The CDR3 spans 15 residues. Germline-derived CDR1 and CDR2 are KGHSH and LQKENI. Trimming took off 0 bases at V and 3 bases at J, with 9 bases between the two ends. The chain's CDR3 is CASSPPGGNNQPQHF. CDR3 DNA: TGTGCCAGCTCACCACCGGGGGGGAACAATCAGCCCCAGCATTTT.

V usage is TRBV19 and J usage is TRBJ2-7; 7 bases match TRBD2. This CDR3 has 14 amino acids. The germline V gene encodes CDR1 LNHDA and CDR2 SQIVND (reference sequence). J was trimmed by 3 bases and V by 6 bases; bases with no gene match: 8. The CDR3 reads CASSRPGRDYEQYF. The DNA for the CDR3 is TGTGCCAGTAGCCGTCCTGGGAGGGACTACGAGCAGTACTTC.

The chain is built from TRBV11-2 and TRBJ1-1, with 9 bases fitting TRBD1. V shed 6 bases, J shed 0 bases, and the junction held 8 bases outside the gene matches. The CDR3 runs to 16 residues. Germline assignment: CDR1 SGHAT and CDR2 FQNNGV. CDR3 bases: TGTGCCAGCAGAACGGACAGGGGTCAAGTGAACACTGAAGCTTTCTTT. This translates into CASRTDRGQVNTEAFF.

The table lists this clone with a count of one. The chain links TRBV18 to TRBJ2-3, with 8 bases matching TRBD1. Germline trimming cut 5 bases from V and 5 bases from J; bases unmatched to any gene: 12. CDR3 size: 16 residues. The V gene's germline CDR1 is KGHSH and CDR2 LQKENI. The CDR3 protein is CASSGQGQGVQDTQYF. The CDR3 bases are TGTGCCAGCTCAGGGCAAGGACAGGGCGTTCAAGATACGCAGTATTTT.

The chain couples TRBV23-1 to TRBJ2-2; unclear D gene. TRBV23-1 falls under the ORF class, with uncertain function. The CDR3 contains 14 residues. Trimming removed 2 bases from V and 8 bases from J, with 12 bases in between. The CDR3 region has the DNA TGCGCCAGCAGTCAAATGCGTTCTGTGGGGGAGCTGTTTTTT. Amino acid sequence: CASSQMRSVGELFF.

This sequence joins TRBV5-1 and TRBJ1-4; D perhaps matches TRBD1 (5 bases). Germline loops: CDR1 SGHRS, CDR2 YFSETQ. This CDR3 contains 14 residues. Trimming left V 1 base short and J 6 bases short, with 10 bases between. CDR3 in DNA: TGCGCCAGCAGCTTGAGACAGAGTGATGAAAAACTGTTTTTT. Its protein product is CASSLRQSDEKLFF.

The V call is TRBV5-1, the J call TRBJ2-7; D unresolved. CDR3 length equals 12 residues. V was shortened by 7 bases and J by 2 bases, with 10 bases between the two germline ends. Germline CDR1 and CDR2: SGHRS and YFSETQ. DNA of the CDR3: TGCGCCAGCGGCCCAGGTACCTACGAGCAGTACTTC. The encoded protein is CASGPGTYEQYF.

In its sample, this clone was seen a few times. The rearrangement uses TRBV6-6 and TRBJ1-3; D call uncertain. Per germline, CDR1 MNHNY and CDR2 SVGAGI (reference sequence). CDR3 length equals 14 residues. Trimming left V 2 bases short and J 2 bases short, with 7 bases between. In DNA, the CDR3 is TGTGCCAGCAGTTACACATCTGCTGGAAACACCATATATTTT. The encoded protein is CASSYTSAGNTIYF.

J is TRBJ2-1 and V is TRBV5-1; D might be TRBD2 (6 bases). Germline CDR1 and CDR2: SGHRS and YFSETQ. The CDR3 is 14 residues long. The V and J ends lost 1 base and 8 bases respectively, with 13 bases between them. Here the CDR3 reads CASSLTSPGDEQFF. For the CDR3, the DNA is TGCGCCAGCAGCTTGACTAGCCCAGGCGATGAGCAGTTCTTC.

This chain links TRBV5-1 with TRBJ2-2, with 7 bases identical to TRBD2. The CDR3 covers 16 residues. Germline V CDR1 and CDR2: SGHRS, YFSETQ. Germline trimming cut 4 bases from V and 5 bases from J; bases unmatched to any gene: 11. The CDR3 loop is CASSLGVAGGTGELFF. DNA for the CDR3: TGCGCCAGCAGCCTTGGCGTAGCGGGCGGGACCGGGGAGCTGTTTTTT.